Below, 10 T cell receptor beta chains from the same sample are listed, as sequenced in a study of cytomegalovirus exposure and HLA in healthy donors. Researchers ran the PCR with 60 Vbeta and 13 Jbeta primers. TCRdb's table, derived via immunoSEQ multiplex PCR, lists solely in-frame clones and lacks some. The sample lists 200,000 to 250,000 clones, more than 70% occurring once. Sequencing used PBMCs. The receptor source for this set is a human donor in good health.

CDR3 in amino acids: CAIYGQGHGYTF. DNA for the CDR3: TGTGCCATCTATGGACAGGGACACGGCTACACCTTC. The chain employs TRBV10-3 and TRBJ1-2; 8 bases are shared with TRBD1. After removal of 8 bases from V and 8 bases from J, the junction contained 7 bases not matched to a gene. The V gene's germline CDR1 is ENHRY and CDR2 SYGVKD. This CDR3 has 12 residues.

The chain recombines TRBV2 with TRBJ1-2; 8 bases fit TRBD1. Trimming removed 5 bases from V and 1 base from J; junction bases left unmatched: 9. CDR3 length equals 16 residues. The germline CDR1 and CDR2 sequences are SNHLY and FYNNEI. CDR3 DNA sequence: TGTGCCAGCAGTCACCCGAGACAGGGGTATAACTATGGCTACACCTTC. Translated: CASSHPRQGYNYGYTF.

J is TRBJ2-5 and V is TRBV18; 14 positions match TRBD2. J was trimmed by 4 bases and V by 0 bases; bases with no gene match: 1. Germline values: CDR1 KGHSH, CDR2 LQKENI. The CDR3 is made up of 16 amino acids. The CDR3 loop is CASSPPGLAGGETQYF. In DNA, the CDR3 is TGTGCCAGCTCACCACCCGGACTAGCGGGAGGAGAGACCCAGTACTTC. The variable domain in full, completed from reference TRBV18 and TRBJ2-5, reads NAGVMQNPRHLVRRRGQEARLRCSPMKGHSHVYWYRQLPEEGLKFMVYLQKENIIDESGMPKERFSAEFPKEGPSILRIQQVVRGDSAAYFCASSPPGLAGGETQYFGPGTRLLVL.

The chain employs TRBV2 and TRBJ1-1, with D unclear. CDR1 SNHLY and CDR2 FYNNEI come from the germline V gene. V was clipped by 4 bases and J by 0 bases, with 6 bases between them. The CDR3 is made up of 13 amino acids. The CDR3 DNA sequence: TGTGCCAGCAGTGTAGAGCTGAACACTGAAGCTTTCTTT. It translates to CASSVELNTEAFF.

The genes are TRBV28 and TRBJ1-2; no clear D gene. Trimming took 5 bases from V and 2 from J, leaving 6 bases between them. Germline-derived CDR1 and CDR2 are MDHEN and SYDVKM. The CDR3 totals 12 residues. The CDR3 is CASSDINYGYTF. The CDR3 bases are TGTGCCAGCAGTGACATAAACTATGGCTACACCTTC.

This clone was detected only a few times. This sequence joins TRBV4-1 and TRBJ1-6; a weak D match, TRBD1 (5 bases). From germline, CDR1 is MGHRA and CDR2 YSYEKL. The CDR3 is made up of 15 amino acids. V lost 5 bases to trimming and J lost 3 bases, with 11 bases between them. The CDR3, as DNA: TGCGCCAGCAGCAATTCGGGGGACTATAATTCACCCCTCCACTTT. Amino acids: CASSNSGDYNSPLHF.

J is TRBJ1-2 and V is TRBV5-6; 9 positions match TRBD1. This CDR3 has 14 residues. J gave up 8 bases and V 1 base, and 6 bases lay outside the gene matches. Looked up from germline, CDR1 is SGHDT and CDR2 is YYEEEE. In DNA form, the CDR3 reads TGTGCCAGCAGCTTGCCACAGGGGGCTGGGGGCTACACCTTC. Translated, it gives CASSLPQGAGGYTF.

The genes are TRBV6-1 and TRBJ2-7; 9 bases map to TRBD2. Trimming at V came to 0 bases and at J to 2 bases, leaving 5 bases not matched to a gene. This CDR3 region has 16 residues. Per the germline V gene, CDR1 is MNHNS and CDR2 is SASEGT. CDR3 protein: CASSEALAGGTYEQYF. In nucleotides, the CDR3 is TGTGCCAGCAGTGAAGCGTTGGCGGGAGGGACCTACGAGCAGTACTTC.

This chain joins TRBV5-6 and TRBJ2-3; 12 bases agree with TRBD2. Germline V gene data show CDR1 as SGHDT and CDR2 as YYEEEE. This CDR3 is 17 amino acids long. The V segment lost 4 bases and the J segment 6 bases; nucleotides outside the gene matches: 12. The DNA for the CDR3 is TGTGCCAGCAGCCGCCGGACTAGCGGGACAACCGGCGATACGCAGTATTTT. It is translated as CASSRRTSGTTGDTQYF.

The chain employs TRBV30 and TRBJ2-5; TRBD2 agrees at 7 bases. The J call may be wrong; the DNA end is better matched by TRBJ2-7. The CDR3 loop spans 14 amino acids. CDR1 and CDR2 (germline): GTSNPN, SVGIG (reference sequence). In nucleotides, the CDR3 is TGTGCCTGGAGTCCCTCTAGCGGACCCTACGAGCAGTACTTC. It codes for CAWSPSSGPYEQYF.